Reported below is one TCR beta chain. Antigen: not known. The assay was immunoSEQ multiplex PCR, and TCRdb's table has in-frame clones only and misses some. Here the sample spans about 2.1 million clones, 85% to 95% being singletons. Naive CD8 populations comprised CD45RO-negative cells positively selected for CCR7, excluding terminally differentiated effector memory CD45RA+ cells. The data were taken from a study of shared clonotypes between healthy human individuals. Findings and limits, study-wide: An anticipated effect of sequencing depth on clonotype sharing among donors was recognized. Generation probabilities were higher for clonotypes shared across all four sorted-subset donors than for unshared ones. Rarefaction exposed incomplete sorted-subset sequencing despite large depth.

The TCR originated in a man aged 18-30 years in good health. Some clones in this sample may be carry-over from other donors' samples. The sequenced sample consisted of naive CD8+ T cells from PBMCs.

The CDR3 region is CASSYSIGRGYGYTF. CDR3 in DNA: TGTGCCAGCAGTTACTCGATCGGCCGAGGCTATGGCTACACCTTC. The chain is built from TRBV6-5 and TRBJ1-2, with D hard to call. Germline V gene data show CDR1 as MNHEY and CDR2 as SVGAGI. This CDR3 is built from 15 residues. V was cut by 0 bases and J by 4 bases, with 12 bases left in between.